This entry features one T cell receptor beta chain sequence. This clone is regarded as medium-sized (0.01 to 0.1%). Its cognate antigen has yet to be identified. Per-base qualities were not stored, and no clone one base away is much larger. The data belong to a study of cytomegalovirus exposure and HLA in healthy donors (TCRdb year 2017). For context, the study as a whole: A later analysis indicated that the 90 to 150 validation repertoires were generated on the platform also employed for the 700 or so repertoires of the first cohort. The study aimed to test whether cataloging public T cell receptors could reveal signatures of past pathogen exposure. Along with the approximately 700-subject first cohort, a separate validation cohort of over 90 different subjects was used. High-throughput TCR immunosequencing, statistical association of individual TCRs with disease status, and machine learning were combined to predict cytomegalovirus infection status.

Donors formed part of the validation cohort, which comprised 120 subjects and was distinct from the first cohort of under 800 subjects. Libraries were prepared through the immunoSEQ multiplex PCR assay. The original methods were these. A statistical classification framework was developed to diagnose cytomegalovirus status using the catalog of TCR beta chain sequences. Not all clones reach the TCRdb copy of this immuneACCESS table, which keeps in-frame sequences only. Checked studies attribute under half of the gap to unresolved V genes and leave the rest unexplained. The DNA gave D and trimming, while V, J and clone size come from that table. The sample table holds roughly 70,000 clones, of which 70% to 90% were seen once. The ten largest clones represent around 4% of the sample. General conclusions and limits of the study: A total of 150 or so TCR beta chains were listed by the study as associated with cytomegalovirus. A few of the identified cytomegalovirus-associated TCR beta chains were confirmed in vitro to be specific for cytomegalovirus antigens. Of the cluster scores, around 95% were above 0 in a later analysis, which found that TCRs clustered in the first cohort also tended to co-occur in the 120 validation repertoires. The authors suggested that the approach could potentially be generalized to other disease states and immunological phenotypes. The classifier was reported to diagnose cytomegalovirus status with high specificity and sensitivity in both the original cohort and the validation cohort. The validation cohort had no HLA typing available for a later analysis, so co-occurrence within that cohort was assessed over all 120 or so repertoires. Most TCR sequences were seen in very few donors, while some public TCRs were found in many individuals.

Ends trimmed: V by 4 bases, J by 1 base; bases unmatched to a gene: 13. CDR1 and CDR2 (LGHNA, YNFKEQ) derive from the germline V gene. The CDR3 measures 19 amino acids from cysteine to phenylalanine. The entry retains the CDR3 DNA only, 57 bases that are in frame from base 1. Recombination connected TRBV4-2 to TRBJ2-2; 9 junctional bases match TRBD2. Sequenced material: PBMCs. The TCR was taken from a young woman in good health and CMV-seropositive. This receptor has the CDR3 CASSPLGSSGGRNTGELFF. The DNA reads TGTGCCAGCAGCCCTCTGGGCTCAAGCGGGGGGCGGAACACCGGGGAGCTGTTTTTT.